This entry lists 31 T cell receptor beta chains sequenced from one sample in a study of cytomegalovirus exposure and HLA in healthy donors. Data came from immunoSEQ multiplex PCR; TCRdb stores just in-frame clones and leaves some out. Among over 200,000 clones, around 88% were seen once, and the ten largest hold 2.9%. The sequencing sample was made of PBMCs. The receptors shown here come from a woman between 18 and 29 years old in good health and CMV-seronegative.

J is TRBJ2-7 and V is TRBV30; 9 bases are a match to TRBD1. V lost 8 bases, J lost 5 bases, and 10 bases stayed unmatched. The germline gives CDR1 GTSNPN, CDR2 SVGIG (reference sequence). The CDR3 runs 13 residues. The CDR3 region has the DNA TGTGCCGGCGCGGGACAGGGATTTAACGAGCAGTACTTC. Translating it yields CAGAGQGFNEQYF.

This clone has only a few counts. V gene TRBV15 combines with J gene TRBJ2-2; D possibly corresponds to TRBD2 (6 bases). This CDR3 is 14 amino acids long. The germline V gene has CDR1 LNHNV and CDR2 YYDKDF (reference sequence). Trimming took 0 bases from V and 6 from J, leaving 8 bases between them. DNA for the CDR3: TGTGCCACCAGCAGAGAACTAGCTCCCGGGGAGCTGTTTTTT. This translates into CATSRELAPGELFF.

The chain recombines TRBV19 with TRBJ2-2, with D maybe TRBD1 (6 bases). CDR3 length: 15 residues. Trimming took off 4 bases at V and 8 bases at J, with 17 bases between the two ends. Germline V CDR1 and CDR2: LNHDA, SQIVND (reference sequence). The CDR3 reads CASSKQPGATGELFF. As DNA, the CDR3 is TGTGCCAGTAGTAAACAACCAGGGGCGACAGGGGAGCTGTTTTTT.

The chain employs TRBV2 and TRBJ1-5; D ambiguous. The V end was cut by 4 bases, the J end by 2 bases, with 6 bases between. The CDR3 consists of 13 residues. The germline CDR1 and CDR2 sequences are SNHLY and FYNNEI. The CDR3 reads CASSAEGNQPQHF. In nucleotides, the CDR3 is TGTGCCAGCAGTGCGGAGGGCAATCAGCCCCAGCATTTT.

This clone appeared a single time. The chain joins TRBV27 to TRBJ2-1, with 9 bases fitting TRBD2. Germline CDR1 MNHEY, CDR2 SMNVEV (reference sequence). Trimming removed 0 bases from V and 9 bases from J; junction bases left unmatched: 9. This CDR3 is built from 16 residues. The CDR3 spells CASSLSLAGAEFEQFF. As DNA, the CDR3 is TGTGCCAGCAGTTTATCGTTAGCGGGAGCAGAGTTTGAGCAGTTCTTC.

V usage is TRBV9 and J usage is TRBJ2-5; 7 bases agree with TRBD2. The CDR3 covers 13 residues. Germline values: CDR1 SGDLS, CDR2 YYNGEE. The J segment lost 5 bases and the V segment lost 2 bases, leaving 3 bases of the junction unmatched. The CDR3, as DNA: TGTGCCAGCAGCGTTGACGGGAGGGAGACCCAGTACTTC. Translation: CASSVDGRETQYF.

The CDR3 coding sequence is TGTGCCTGGACAAAACAGGGTGGCACTGAAGCTTTCTTT. The encoded protein is CAWTKQGGTEAFF. The rearrangement uses TRBV30 and TRBJ1-1, with D possibly matching TRBD1 (6 bases). The germline gives CDR1 GTSNPN, CDR2 SVGIG (reference sequence). V was shortened by 4 bases and J by 4 bases, with 13 bases between the two germline ends. This CDR3 comprises 13 residues. Using reference TRBV30 and TRBJ1-1 for the parts outside the CDR3, the full variable domain is SQTIHQWPATLVQPVGSPLSLECTVEGTSNPNLYWYRQAAGRGLQLLFYSVGIGQISSEVPQNLSASRPQDRQFILSSKKLLLSDSGFYLCAWTKQGGTEAFFGQGTRLTVV.

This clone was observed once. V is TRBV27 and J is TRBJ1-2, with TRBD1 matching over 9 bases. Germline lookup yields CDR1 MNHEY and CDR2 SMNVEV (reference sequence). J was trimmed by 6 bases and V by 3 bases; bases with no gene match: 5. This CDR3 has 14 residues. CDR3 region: CASSLLGQGDGYTF. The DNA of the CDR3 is TGTGCCAGCAGTTTGTTGGGACAGGGCGATGGCTACACCTTC.

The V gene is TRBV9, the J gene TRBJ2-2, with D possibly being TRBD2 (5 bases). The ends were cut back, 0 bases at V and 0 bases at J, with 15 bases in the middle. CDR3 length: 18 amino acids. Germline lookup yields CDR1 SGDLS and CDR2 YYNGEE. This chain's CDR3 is CASSVDGRHPSNTGELFF. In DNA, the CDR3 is TGTGCCAGCAGCGTAGATGGGAGACATCCTTCGAACACCGGGGAGCTGTTTTTT.

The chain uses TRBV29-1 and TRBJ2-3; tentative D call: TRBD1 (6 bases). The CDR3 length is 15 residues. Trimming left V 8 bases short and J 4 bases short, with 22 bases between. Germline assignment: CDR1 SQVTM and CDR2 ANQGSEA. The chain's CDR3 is CSSTGTPEVADTQYF. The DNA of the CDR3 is TGCAGCTCCACCGGGACACCCGAAGTCGCAGATACGCAGTATTTT.

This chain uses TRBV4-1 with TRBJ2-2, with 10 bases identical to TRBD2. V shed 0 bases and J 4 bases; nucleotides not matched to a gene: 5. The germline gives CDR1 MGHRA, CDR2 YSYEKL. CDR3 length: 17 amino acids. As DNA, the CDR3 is TGCGCCAGCAGCCAAGATCCTGGACTAGCGGTCACCGGGGAGCTGTTTTTT. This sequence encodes CASSQDPGLAVTGELFF.

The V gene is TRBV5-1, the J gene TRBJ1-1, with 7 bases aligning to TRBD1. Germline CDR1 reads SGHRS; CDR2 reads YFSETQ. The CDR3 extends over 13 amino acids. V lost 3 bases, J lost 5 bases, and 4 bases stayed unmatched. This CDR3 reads CASSSPGQTEAFF. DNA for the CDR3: TGCGCCAGCAGCTCTCCGGGACAGACTGAAGCTTTCTTT.

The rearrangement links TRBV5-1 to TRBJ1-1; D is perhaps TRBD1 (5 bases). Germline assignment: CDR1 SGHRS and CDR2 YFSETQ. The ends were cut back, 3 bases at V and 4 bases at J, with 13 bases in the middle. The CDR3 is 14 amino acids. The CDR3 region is CASSSLDTGTEAFF. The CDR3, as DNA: TGCGCCAGCAGCTCCCTGGACACAGGCACTGAAGCTTTCTTT. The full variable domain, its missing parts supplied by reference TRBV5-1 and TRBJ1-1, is KAGVTQTPRYLIKTRGQQVTLSCSPISGHRSVSWYQQTPGQGLQFLFEYFSETQRNKGNFPGRFSGRQFSNSRSEMNVSTLELGDSALYLCASSSLDTGTEAFFGQGTRLTVV.

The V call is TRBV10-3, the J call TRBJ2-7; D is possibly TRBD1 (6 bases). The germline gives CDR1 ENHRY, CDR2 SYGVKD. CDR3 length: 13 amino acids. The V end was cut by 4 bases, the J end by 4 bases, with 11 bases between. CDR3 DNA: TGTGCCATCAGTGGGACAGAAAATTACGAGCAGTACTTC. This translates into CAISGTENYEQYF.

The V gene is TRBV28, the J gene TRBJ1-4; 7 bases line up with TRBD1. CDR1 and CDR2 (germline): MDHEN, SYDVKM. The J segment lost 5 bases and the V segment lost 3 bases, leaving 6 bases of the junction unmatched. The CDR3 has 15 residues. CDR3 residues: CASSLEQGRNEKLFF. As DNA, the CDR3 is TGTGCCAGCAGTTTGGAACAGGGGAGGAATGAAAAACTGTTTTTT.

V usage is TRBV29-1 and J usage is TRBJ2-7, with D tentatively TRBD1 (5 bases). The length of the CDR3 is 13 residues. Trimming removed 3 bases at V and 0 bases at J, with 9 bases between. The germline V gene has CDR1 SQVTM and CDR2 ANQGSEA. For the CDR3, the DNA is TGCAGCGTTGAGGGGCAGACCTCCTACGAGCAGTACTTC. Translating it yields CSVEGQTSYEQYF.

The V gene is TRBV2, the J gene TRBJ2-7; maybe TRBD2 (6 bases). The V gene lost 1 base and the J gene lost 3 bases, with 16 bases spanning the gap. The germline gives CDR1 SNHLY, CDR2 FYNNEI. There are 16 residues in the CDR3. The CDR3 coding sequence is TGTGCCAGCAGTGAAGGGCCGGGGGATTCTGGCTACGAGCAGTACTTC. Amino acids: CASSEGPGDSGYEQYF.

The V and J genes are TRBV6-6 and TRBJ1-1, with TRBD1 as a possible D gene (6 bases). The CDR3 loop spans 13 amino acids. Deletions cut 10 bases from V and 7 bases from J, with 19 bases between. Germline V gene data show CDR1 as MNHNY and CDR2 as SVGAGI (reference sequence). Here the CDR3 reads CAISGGGGVEAFF. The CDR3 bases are TGTGCCATCTCCGGGGGCGGGGGGGTTGAAGCTTTCTTT.

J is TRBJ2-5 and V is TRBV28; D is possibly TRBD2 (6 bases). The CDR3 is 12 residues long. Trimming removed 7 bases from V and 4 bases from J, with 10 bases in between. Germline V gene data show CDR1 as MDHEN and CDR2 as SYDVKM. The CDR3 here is CASKGLAETQYF. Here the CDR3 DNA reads TGTGCCAGCAAGGGACTGGCAGAGACCCAGTACTTC.

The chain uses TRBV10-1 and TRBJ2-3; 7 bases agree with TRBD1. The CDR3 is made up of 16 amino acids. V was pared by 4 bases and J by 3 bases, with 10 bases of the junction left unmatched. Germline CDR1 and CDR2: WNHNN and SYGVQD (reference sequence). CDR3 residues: CASSGGPGQLTDTQYF. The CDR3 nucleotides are TGCGCCAGCAGTGGCGGACCGGGACAGTTAACAGATACGCAGTATTTT.

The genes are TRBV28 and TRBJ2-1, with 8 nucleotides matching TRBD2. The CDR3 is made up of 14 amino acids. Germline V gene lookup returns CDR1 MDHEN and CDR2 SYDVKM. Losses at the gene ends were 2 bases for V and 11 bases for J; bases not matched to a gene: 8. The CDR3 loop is CASSLRPGGEKQFF. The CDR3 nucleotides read TGTGCCAGCAGTTTAAGGCCCGGGGGGGAGAAGCAGTTCTTC. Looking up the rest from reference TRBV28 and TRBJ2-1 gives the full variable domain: DVKVTQSSRYLVKRTGEKVFLECVQDMDHENMFWYRQDPGLGLRLIYFSYDVKMKEKGDIPEGYSVSREKKERFSLILESASTNQTSMYLCASSLRPGGEKQFFGPGTRLTVL.

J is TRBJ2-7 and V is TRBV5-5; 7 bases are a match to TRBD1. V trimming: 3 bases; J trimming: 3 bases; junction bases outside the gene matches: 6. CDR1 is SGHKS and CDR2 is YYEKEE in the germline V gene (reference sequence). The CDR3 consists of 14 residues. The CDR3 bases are TGTGCCAGCAGCTCCGGGACAGCATACTACGAGCAGTACTTC. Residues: CASSSGTAYYEQYF.

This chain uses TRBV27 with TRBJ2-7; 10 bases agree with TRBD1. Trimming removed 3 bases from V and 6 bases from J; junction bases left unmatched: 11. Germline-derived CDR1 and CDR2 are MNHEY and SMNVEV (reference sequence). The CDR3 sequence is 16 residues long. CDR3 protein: CASSFGGTGVGAEQYF. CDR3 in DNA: TGTGCCAGCAGTTTCGGAGGGACAGGGGTAGGGGCCGAGCAGTACTTC.

The CDR3 loop is CASSTGTGTVNTEAFF. CDR3 bases: TGTGCCAGTTCAACCGGGACAGGGACCGTGAACACTGAAGCTTTCTTT. The rearrangement links TRBV27 to TRBJ1-1; TRBD1 matches 9 bases. V trimming: 9 bases; J trimming: 0 bases; junction bases outside the gene matches: 11. Germline V gene data show CDR1 as MNHEY and CDR2 as SMNVEV (reference sequence). The CDR3 contains 16 residues.

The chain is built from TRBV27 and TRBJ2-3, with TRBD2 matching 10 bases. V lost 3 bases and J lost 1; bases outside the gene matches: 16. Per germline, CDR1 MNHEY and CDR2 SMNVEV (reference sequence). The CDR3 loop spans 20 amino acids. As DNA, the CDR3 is TGTGCCAGCAGTTTGGCTGGACTAGCGGCCCGGAGCGGCCGCACAGATACGCAGTATTTT. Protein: CASSLAGLAARSGRTDTQYF.

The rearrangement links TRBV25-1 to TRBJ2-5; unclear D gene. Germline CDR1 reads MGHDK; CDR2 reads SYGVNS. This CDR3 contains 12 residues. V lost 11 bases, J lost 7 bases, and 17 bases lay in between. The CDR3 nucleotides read TGTGCCTCCCAGACCTTTTCGGGGACCCAGTACTTC. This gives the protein CASQTFSGTQYF.

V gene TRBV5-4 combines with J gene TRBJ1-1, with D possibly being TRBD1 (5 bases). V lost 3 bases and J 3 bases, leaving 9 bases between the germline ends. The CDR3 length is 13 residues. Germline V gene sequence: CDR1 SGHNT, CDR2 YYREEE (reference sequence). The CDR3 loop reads CASSWGGDTEAFF. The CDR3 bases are TGTGCCAGCAGCTGGGGGGGAGACACTGAAGCTTTCTTT.

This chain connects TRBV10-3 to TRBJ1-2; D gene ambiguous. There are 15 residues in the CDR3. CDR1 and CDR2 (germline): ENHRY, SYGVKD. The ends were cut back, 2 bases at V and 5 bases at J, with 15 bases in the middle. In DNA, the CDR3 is TGTGCCATCAGTGAGAGCCAGCGACCCACTTATGGCTACACCTTC. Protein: CAISESQRPTYGYTF.

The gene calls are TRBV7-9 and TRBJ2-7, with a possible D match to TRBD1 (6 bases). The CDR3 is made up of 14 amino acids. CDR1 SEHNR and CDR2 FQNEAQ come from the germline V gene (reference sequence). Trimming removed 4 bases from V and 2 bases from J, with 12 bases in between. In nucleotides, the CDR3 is TGTGCCAGCAGCTCGAGGGGGAGTGCCTACGAGCAGTACTTC. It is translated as CASSSRGSAYEQYF.

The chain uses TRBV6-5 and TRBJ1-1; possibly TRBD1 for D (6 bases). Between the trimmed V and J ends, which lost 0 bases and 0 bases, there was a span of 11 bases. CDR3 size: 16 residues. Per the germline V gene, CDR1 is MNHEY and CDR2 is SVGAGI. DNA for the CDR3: TGTGCCAGCAGTTACTCGAGGACAGCGATGAACACTGAAGCTTTCTTT. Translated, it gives CASSYSRTAMNTEAFF.

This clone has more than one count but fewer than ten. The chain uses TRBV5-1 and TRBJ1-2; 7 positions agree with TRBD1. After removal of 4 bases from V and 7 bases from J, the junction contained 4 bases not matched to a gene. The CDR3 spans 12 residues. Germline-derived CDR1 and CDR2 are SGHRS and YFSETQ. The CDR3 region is CASSPGQFGYTF. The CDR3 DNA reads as TGCGCCAGCAGCCCGGGACAGTTTGGCTACACCTTC. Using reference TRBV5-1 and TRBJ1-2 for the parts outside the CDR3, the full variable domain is KAGVTQTPRYLIKTRGQQVTLSCSPISGHRSVSWYQQTPGQGLQFLFEYFSETQRNKGNFPGRFSGRQFSNSRSEMNVSTLELGDSALYLCASSPGQFGYTFGSGTRLTVV.